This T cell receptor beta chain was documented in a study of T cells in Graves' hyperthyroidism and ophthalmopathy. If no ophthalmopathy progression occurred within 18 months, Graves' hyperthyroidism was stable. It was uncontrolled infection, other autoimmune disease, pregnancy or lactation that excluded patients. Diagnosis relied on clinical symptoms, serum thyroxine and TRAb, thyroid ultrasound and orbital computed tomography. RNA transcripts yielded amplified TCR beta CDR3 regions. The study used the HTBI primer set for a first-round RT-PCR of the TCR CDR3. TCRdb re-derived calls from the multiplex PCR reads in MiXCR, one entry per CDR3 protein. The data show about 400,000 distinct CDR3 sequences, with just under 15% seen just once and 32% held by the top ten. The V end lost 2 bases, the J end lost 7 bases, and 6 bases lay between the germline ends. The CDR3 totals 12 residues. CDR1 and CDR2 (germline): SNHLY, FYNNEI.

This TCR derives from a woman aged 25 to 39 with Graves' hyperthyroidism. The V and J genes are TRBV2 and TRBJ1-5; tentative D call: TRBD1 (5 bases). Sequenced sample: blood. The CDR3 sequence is CASSEWGQPQHF. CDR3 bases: TGTGCCAGCAGTGAATGGGGCCAGCCCCAGCATTTT.